A selection of T cell receptor beta chains follows, all from one sample in a study of CD8+ T cells in alopecia areata. The table came from immunoSEQ multiplex PCR; TCRdb's copy has only in-frame clones and leaves some out. The table shows about 140,000 clones, with around 86% occurring only once. The input for sequencing was CD8+ T cells sorted from blood, taken at week 4, from a patient treated with tofacitinib. These TCRs come from a human donor with alopecia areata. CDR3s include the opening cysteine and the closing phenylalanine or tryptophan. Fields, in order: D gene, clone size, V gene, J gene, CDR3 protein, CDR3 DNA. The D gene is left open where the match is weak. Expanded clones get a size class; other rows say once, few or many, or leave the size out.

TRBD2	.	TRBV13	TRBJ2-7	CASSLSGRRSYEQYF	TGTGCCAGCAGCTTAAGCGGGAGAAGATCCTACGAGCAGTACTTC
.	.	TRBV27	TRBJ1-3	CASSLTFNRGNTIYF	TGTGCCAGCAGTTTAACGTTCAACAGGGGAAACACCATATATTTT
.	.	TRBV27	TRBJ1-1	CASSHPSNTEAFF	TGTGCCAGCAGTCACCCATCGAACACTGAAGCTTTCTTT
.	.	TRBV6-5	TRBJ1-1	CASSLKGAEAFF	TGTGCCAGCAGCCTTAAGGGGGCTGAAGCTTTCTTT
.	.	TRBV30	TRBJ2-7	CAWTEDSEAYEQYF	TGTGCCTGGACCGAAGACAGTGAGGCCTACGAGCAGTACTTC
.	.	TRBV29-1	TRBJ2-7	CSVEDRGLTGRDKEQYF	TGCAGCGTTGAAGACAGGGGGTTGACAGGGCGGGACAAGGAGCAGTACTTC
TRBD1	.	TRBV7-7	TRBJ1-4	CASSPGQGGEKLFF	TGTGCCAGCAGCCCAGGACAGGGTGGGGAAAAACTGTTTTTT
.	once	TRBV9	TRBJ2-5	CASSVGGAETQYF	TGTGCCAGCAGCGTAGGTGGGGCGGAGACCCAGTACTTC
.	.	TRBV2	TRBJ2-6	CASSESGANVLTF	TGTGCCAGCAGTGAATCTGGGGCCAACGTCCTGACTTTC
.	few	TRBV4-2	TRBJ2-3	CASSQKWGGPFSTDTQYF	TGTGCCAGCAGCCAAAAATGGGGGGGCCCTTTTAGCACAGATACGCAGTATTTT
TRBD2	.	TRBV7-9	TRBJ2-1	CASSLGLAVEQFF	TGTGCCAGCAGCCTGGGACTAGCGGTGGAGCAGTTCTTC
.	.	TRBV11-2	TRBJ2-7	CASSLAGVVDEQYF	TGTGCCAGCAGCTTAGCTGGAGTTGTTGACGAGCAGTACTTC
.	.	TRBV15	TRBJ2-7	CATTPWADANEQYF	TGTGCCACCACCCCGTGGGCAGACGCGAACGAGCAGTACTTC
TRBD2	few	TRBV4-1	TRBJ2-1	CASSQQRELHNEQFF	TGCGCCAGCAGCCAACAGCGGGAGCTTCACAATGAGCAGTTCTTC
.	.	TRBV29-1	TRBJ2-1	CSVGAGRYNEQFF	TGCAGCGTTGGTGCCGGCAGGTACAATGAGCAGTTCTTC
.	.	TRBV7-2	TRBJ2-1	CASSLVGSGGAYNEQFF	TGTGCCAGCAGCTTAGTGGGTTCCGGGGGCGCCTACAATGAGCAGTTCTTC
.	.	TRBV10-1	TRBJ2-1	CASSESSRADWNNEQFF	TGCGCCAGCAGTGAGAGTAGCAGGGCGGACTGGAACAATGAGCAGTTCTTC
.	.	TRBV27	TRBJ2-2	CASSLSIVPANTGELFF	TGTGCCAGCAGTTTATCGATCGTTCCAGCGAACACCGGGGAGCTGTTTTTT
.	.	TRBV6-4	TRBJ1-1	CASSDSDNTEAFF	TGTGCCAGCAGTGACTCAGACAACACTGAAGCTTTCTTT
.	.	TRBV30	TRBJ1-1	CAWSAFLGAEAFF	TGTGCCTGGAGTGCCTTCCTGGGCGCTGAAGCTTTCTTT
.	.	TRBV25-1	TRBJ1-1	CARRGRQNTEAFF	TGTGCCAGGAGAGGACGGCAGAACACTGAAGCTTTCTTT
.	.	TRBV28	TRBJ2-3	CASRPIHREDTQYF	TGTGCCAGCAGGCCCATTCACAGGGAAGATACGCAGTATTTT
.	.	TRBV4-1	TRBJ2-5	CASSQPSEEETQYF	TGCGCCAGCAGCCAACCCTCCGAAGAAGAGACCCAGTACTTC